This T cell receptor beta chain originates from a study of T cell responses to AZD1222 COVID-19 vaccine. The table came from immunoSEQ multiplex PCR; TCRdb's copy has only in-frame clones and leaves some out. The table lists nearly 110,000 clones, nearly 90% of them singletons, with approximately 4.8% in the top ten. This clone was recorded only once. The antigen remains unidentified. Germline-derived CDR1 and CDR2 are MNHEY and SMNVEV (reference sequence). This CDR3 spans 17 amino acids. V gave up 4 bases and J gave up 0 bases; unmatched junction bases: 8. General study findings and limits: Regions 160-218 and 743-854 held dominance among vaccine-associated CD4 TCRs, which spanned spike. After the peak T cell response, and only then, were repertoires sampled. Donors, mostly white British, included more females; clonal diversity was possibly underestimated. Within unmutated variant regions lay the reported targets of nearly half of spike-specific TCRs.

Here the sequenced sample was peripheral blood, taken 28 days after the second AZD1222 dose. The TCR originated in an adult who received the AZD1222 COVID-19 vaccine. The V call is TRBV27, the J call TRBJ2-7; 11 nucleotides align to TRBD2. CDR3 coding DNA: TGTGCCAGCAGTTCCACTAGCGGGGGTCCAAGCTCCTACGAGCAGTACTTC. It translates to CASSSTSGGPSSYEQYF.